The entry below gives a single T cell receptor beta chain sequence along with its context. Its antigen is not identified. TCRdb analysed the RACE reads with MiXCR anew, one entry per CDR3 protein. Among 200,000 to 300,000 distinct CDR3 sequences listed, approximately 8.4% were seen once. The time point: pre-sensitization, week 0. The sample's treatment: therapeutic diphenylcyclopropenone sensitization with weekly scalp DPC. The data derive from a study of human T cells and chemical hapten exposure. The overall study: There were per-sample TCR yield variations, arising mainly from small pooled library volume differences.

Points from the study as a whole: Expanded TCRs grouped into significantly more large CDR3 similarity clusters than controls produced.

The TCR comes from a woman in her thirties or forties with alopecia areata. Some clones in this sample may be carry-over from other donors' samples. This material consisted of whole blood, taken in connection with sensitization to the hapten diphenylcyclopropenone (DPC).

CDR3 residues: CASSPTTGAKNSPLHF. The CDR3 region has the DNA TGTGCCAGCAGCCCAACGACAGGGGCCAAAAATTCACCCCTCCACTTT. The rearrangement uses TRBV9 and TRBJ1-6, with 8 nucleotides matching TRBD1. CDR3 size: 16 residues. Unmatched junction bases numbered 10, after V lost 4 bases and J lost 7 bases. Germline CDR1 and CDR2: SGDLS and YYNGEE. The whole variable domain, remainder taken from reference TRBV9 and TRBJ1-6, is DSGVTQTPKHLITATGQRVTLRCSPRSGDLSVYWYQQSLDQGLQFLIQYYNGEERAKGNILERFSAQQFPDLHSELNLSSLELGDSALYFCASSPTTGAKNSPLHFGNGTRLTVT.